This is a list of T cell receptor beta chains from one sample in a study of regulatory T cells in long-lasting Graves disease. Each CDR3 protein gets one entry after TCRdb re-called the multiplex PCR reads with MiXCR. The repertoire has about 450,000 distinct CDR3 sequences, about 16% of them found once; the top ten carry roughly 10%. These data were likewise used in another study, on T cells in Graves' hyperthyroidism and ophthalmopathy.

The sample in question was peripheral blood mononuclear cells (PBMCs), obtained at new diagnosis, from a patient treated with antithyroid drugs. The origin of the receptors is a woman aged 30 to 39 with Graves disease. Both conserved end residues are part of each CDR3. Fields, in order: J gene, D gene, V gene, CDR3 protein. D genes are given only for firm matches.

>TRBJ2-3|NA|TRBV2
CASRTGFADTQYF
>TRBJ2-1|NA|TRBV6-1
CASSPGPSSDAYNEQFF
>TRBJ2-1|NA|TRBV5-5
CASSLNAGVASGMSFF
>TRBJ1-2|NA|TRBV30
CAWSREPGGYTF
>TRBJ2-1|NA|TRBV12-3/TRBV12-4
CASRSETPKTEFF
>TRBJ2-6|NA|TRBV2
CASLTVSGANVLTF
>TRBJ2-1|TRBD2|TRBV12-3/TRBV12-4
CASSVTSGKAYEQFF
>TRBJ2-7|TRBD1|TRBV6-1
CASSDRGQSEQYF
>TRBJ2-4|TRBD2|TRBV28
CASSFGREVQYF
>TRBJ1-1|TRBD1|TRBV4-1
CASSQVQGENTEAFF
>TRBJ1-5|NA|TRBV6-5
CASSYSDGGNQPQHF
>TRBJ2-4|TRBD1|TRBV3-1
CASSERGDRAKNIQYF
>TRBJ1-1|NA|TRBV27
CASSPWWDPMGAFF
>TRBJ2-5|NA|TRBV24-1
CATSDPNRARETQYF
>TRBJ2-6|TRBD1|TRBV4-3
CASSQVHGTGESGANVLTF
>TRBJ2-1|TRBD2|TRBV20-1
CSALAGGTYNEQFF
>TRBJ2-1|NA|TRBV28
CASSLSGQYEQFF
>TRBJ2-1|TRBD1|TRBV28
CASSLGTGYYEQFF
>TRBJ2-7|NA|TRBV5-1
CASSSQTNYEQYF
>TRBJ2-1|NA|TRBV14
CASSQRSHEQFF
>TRBJ1-1|NA|TRBV10-3
CATRYGGDYPLEAFF
>TRBJ2-2|NA|TRBV9
CASSVAPNTGELFF
>TRBJ2-3|TRBD2|TRBV12-3/TRBV12-4
CASSDLAGVTDTQYF
>TRBJ2-7|NA|TRBV9
CASSVGQGDYEQYF
>TRBJ2-3|NA|TRBV25-1
CASSLSEPWGAEPSSTDTQYF
>TRBJ1-2|NA|TRBV12-5
CASGGDGTYGYTF
>TRBJ1-3|NA|TRBV10-3
CAISESVGRSSGNTIYF
>TRBJ2-1|TRBD2|TRBV27
CASSLIWTSSSSYNEQFF
>TRBJ2-7|TRBD2|TRBV20-1
CSAGPETSGSYEQYF
>TRBJ2-5|NA|TRBV3-1
CASSQGTVQETQYF
>TRBJ2-4|NA|TRBV15
CATSGLAREGENIQYF
>TRBJ2-2|NA|TRBV18
CASSPLAESGELFF
>TRBJ1-1|TRBD1|TRBV11-3
CASSSALRQGPCTEAFF
>TRBJ2-5|TRBD2|TRBV6-2/TRBV6-3
CASSETSGVQETQYF
>TRBJ2-7|NA|TRBV28
CASFGGINLGEQYF
>TRBJ2-7|TRBD2|TRBV27
CASSSLTSGTYEQYF
>TRBJ2-5|TRBD2|TRBV27
CASSLRRTSGSGETQYF
>TRBJ1-1|NA|TRBV6-2/TRBV6-3
CASSYEQNTEAFF
>TRBJ2-3|TRBD1|TRBV5-5
CASSLGQGVDTQYF
>TRBJ1-3|NA|TRBV6-2/TRBV6-3
CASSYSSGAGNTIYF
>TRBJ2-7|NA|TRBV2
CASREAGTSYEQYF
>TRBJ2-1|NA|TRBV6-1
CASIKGGQNNEQFF
>TRBJ1-2|TRBD1|TRBV7-9
CASSVSRRGTFDGYTF
>TRBJ2-2|TRBD2|TRBV2
CASAIQLAGGPGELFF
>TRBJ2-2|NA|TRBV18
CASSPVFLGDLGELFF
>TRBJ2-7|TRBD2|TRBV11-3
CASSFGLAGAYEQYF
>TRBJ2-6|TRBD2|TRBV18
CASSPRTSENSGANVLTF
>TRBJ2-5|NA|TRBV15
CATSPQPGETQYF
>TRBJ1-1|TRBD1|TRBV4-1
CASSHAGTAETEAFF
>TRBJ2-5|TRBD2|TRBV18
CASSPRPNRLAGPQETQYF
>TRBJ1-1|NA|TRBV29-1
CSVALGQIEAFF
>TRBJ1-1|NA|TRBV5-1
CASSLELYNTEAFF
>TRBJ2-3|TRBD2|TRBV19
CASSSSGRVADTQYF
>TRBJ2-3|TRBD1|TRBV18
CASSPSGTGGTDTQYF
>TRBJ2-2|NA|TRBV27
CASSFFRRAGTGELFF
>TRBJ2-1|NA|TRBV7-7
CASSASPGGEQFF